Presented here are 21 T cell receptor beta chains from one specimen sequenced in a study of blood T cells in healthy people across ages. Combining a sample-barcoded 5' primer with a J-beta primer mix, a second PCR ran for 7 to 11 cycles. TCRdb processed the 5' RACE reads anew with MiXCR; each CDR3 protein has one entry. The data show 630,000 or so distinct CDR3 sequences, approximately 30% seen once. What was sequenced was blood. Receptors originate from an elderly woman in good health.

This clonotype has just a few counts. The chain joins TRBV30 to TRBJ1-1; 8 bases align to TRBD1. V dropped 3 bases and J dropped 2; count of bases not matched to a gene: 5. CDR1 is GTSNPN, CDR2 SVGIG, per germline (reference sequence). The length of the CDR3 is 14 residues. CDR3 region: CAWSPTGGNTEAFF. The CDR3, as DNA: TGTGCCTGGAGCCCAACAGGGGGTAACACTGAAGCTTTCTTT.

There are a few counts of this clonotype. The chain's CDR3 is CASSGRAGWGNQPQHF. CDR3 sequence (DNA): TGTGCCAGCAGTGGCAGGGCGGGTTGGGGCAATCAGCCCCAGCATTTT. The rearrangement uses TRBV2 and TRBJ1-5; possibly TRBD1 for D (5 bases). The CDR3 loop spans 16 amino acids. Trimming removed 4 bases from V and 2 bases from J, with 15 bases in between. Germline CDR1 SNHLY, CDR2 FYNNEI.

This clonotype was observed many times. The V gene is TRBV12-3 or TRBV12-4, the J gene TRBJ2-1, with a possible D match to TRBD2 (6 bases). The CDR3 has 14 residues. V lost 3 bases and J 6 bases, leaving 12 bases between the germline ends. The CDR3 region is CASSLETRVNEQFF. In DNA form, the CDR3 reads TGTGCCAGCAGTTTGGAGACTAGAGTCAATGAGCAGTTCTTC.

This clonotype occurred many times. This CDR3 reads CAISESGVVTEAFF. CDR3 DNA: TGTGCCATCAGTGAGTCAGGAGTGGTCACTGAAGCTTTCTTT. The chain is built from TRBV10-3 and TRBJ1-1, with D unresolved. Deletions cut 0 bases from V and 4 bases from J, with 9 bases between. CDR3 length: 14 residues. Germline CDR1 reads ENHRY; CDR2 reads SYGVKD.

In this sample, this clonotype turned up many times. V usage is TRBV24-1 and J usage is TRBJ2-7; TRBD1 or TRBD2 may be the D gene (5 bases each). The CDR3 covers 13 residues. Germline V gives CDR1 KGHDR, CDR2 SFDVKD. V gave up 2 bases and J gave up 6 bases, with 10 bases separating them. In nucleotides, the CDR3 is TGTGCCACCAGTGATTGGGACGGCGGCGAGCAGTACTTC. Translated, it gives CATSDWDGGEQYF.

The chain combines TRBV20-1 with TRBJ2-4; tentative D call: TRBD1 (6 bases). The V gene's germline CDR1 is DFQATT and CDR2 SNEGSKA (reference sequence). V lost 2 bases and J 1 base, leaving 12 bases between the germline ends. CDR3 length: 15 amino acids. CDR3: CSARQGPLAKNIQYF. CDR3 DNA sequence: TGCAGTGCTAGACAGGGGCCCCTGGCCAAAAACATTCAGTACTTC.

This clonotype was seen only once. A clone one base away is much larger, so this may be a read error. The chain uses TRBV7-9 and TRBJ1-5; maybe TRBD1 (6 bases). The V gene lost 3 bases and the J gene lost 5 bases, with 14 bases spanning the gap. Germline-derived CDR1 and CDR2 are SEHNR and FQNEAQ (reference sequence). The CDR3 runs to 15 residues. CDR3 in DNA: TGTGCCAGCAGCTTCGGAAGGGGGGGCTATCAGCCCCAGCATTTT. Protein product: CASSFGRGGYQPQHF.

This clonotype came up many times. Since a much larger clone is just one base distant, this may be a read error. The CDR3, as DNA: TGTGCCAGCAGCCAGGGACCGGCTGGGGCCAACGTCCGGACTTTC. Translation: CASSQGPAGANVRTF. The chain uses TRBV7-3 and TRBJ2-6; D assignment may be TRBD1 or TRBD2 (5 bases each). The CDR3 sequence is 15 residues long. CDR1 and CDR2 from the germline V gene are SGHTA and FQGTGA.

This clonotype was counted only a few times. The rearrangement uses TRBV3-1 and TRBJ2-4, with TRBD1 matching over 8 bases. V was clipped by 1 base and J by 5 bases; unmatched bases: 7. The germline V gene encodes CDR1 LGHDT and CDR2 YNNKEL (reference sequence). The CDR3 totals 16 residues. CDR3 protein: CASSQGDRGRENIQYF. CDR3 DNA sequence: TGTGCCAGCAGCCAAGGCGACAGGGGTAGGGAAAACATTCAGTACTTC.

This clonotype was recorded at least ten times. The CDR3 DNA sequence: TGCGCCAGCAGCTTTGGGACGAGAGACTATGGCTACACCTTC. Its translation is CASSFGTRDYGYTF. This chain connects TRBV5-1 to TRBJ1-2, with a weak D call TRBD1 (5 bases). Germline V gives CDR1 SGHRS, CDR2 YFSETQ. V lost 2 bases, J lost 3 bases, and 11 bases lay in between. The CDR3 has 14 amino acids. Drawing the rest from reference TRBV5-1 and TRBJ1-2, the complete variable domain is KAGVTQTPRYLIKTRGQQVTLSCSPISGHRSVSWYQQTPGQGLQFLFEYFSETQRNKGNFPGRFSGRQFSNSRSEMNVSTLELGDSALYLCASSFGTRDYGYTFGSGTRLTVV.

This clonotype showed up many times. The V gene is TRBV20-1, the J gene TRBJ1-6; D uncertain. The germline CDR1 and CDR2 sequences are DFQATT and SNEGSKA (reference sequence). Trimming left V 1 base short and J 7 bases short, with 8 bases between. This CDR3 contains 13 residues. CDR3 amino acids: CSARGRANSPLHF. CDR3 sequence (DNA): TGCAGTGCTAGAGGGAGGGCAAATTCACCCCTCCACTTT.

This CDR3 reads CASSVGTTYYNEQFF. The CDR3 DNA sequence: TGTGCCAGCAGCGTCGGGACTACCTACTACAATGAGCAGTTCTTC. V and J are TRBV9 and TRBJ2-1; 7 bases line up with TRBD2. The CDR3 consists of 15 residues. Trimming at V came to 2 bases and at J to 3 bases, leaving 5 bases not matched to a gene. Germline assignment: CDR1 SGDLS and CDR2 YYNGEE.

This clonotype was picked up a small number of times. The chain recombines TRBV28 with TRBJ1-2; D is uncertain. The CDR3 loop spans 14 amino acids. V was shortened by 2 bases and J by 3 bases, with 10 bases between the two germline ends. Looked up from germline, CDR1 is MDHEN and CDR2 is SYDVKM. CDR3 nucleotide sequence: TGTGCCAGCAGTTTAGAAGGGAAGGACTATGGCTACACCTTC. Encoded protein: CASSLEGKDYGYTF.

This clonotype has ten or more counts. The chain links TRBV10-3 to TRBJ2-5; 11 nucleotides match TRBD2. Germline V gene sequence: CDR1 ENHRY, CDR2 SYGVKD. V trimming: 5 bases; J trimming: 1 base; junction bases outside the gene matches: 6. The CDR3 is 16 residues long. In DNA form, the CDR3 reads TGTGCCATCAGTTCCGGTAGCGGGGGGGTCCAAGAGACCCAGTACTTC. Its translation is CAISSGSGGVQETQYF.

This clonotype was seen many times. This chain links TRBV9 with TRBJ2-7; D is perhaps TRBD1 (5 bases). The CDR3 is 14 amino acids. Deletions cut 4 bases from V and 6 bases from J, with 17 bases between. Germline V CDR1 and CDR2: SGDLS, YYNGEE. The CDR3, as DNA: TGTGCCAGCAGCCTGGCAGGGTTTGGTGCCGAGCAGTACTTC. Translation: CASSLAGFGAEQYF.

In this sample, this clonotype turned up a few times. Given a much more abundant clone one base away, this may be a read error. J is TRBJ2-7 and V is TRBV5-6; 10 bases map to TRBD1. The CDR3 contains 14 residues. The V gene end was trimmed by 4 bases and the J gene end by 2 bases; junction bases not matched to a gene: 3. The germline gives CDR1 SGHDT, CDR2 YYEEEE. This chain's CDR3 is CASSGGTGAYEQYF. The DNA for the CDR3 is TGTGCCAGCAGCGGCGGGACAGGGGCCTACGAGCAGTACTTC.

This clonotype was found a few times. J is TRBJ1-5 and V is TRBV20-1; D call uncertain. In germline, CDR1 is DFQATT, CDR2 SNEGSKA (reference sequence). This CDR3 spans 17 amino acids. Trimming took off 3 bases at V and 1 base at J, with 19 bases between the two ends. CDR3 region: CSARTDGGVWSNQPQHF. In DNA form, the CDR3 reads TGCAGTGCTAGGACCGACGGCGGGGTGTGGAGCAATCAGCCCCAGCATTTT.

The table lists this clonotype with many counts. V gene TRBV7-9 combines with J gene TRBJ1-1; D might be TRBD1 (6 bases). Germline assignment: CDR1 SEHNR and CDR2 FQNEAQ (reference sequence). Deletions cut 1 base from V and 1 base from J, with 25 bases between. The CDR3 spans 20 residues. Here the CDR3 DNA reads TGTGCCAGCAGCTTAGGAGGATACAGGGATAGGGTAATTCCGAACACTGAAGCTTTCTTT. Translation gives CASSLGGYRDRVIPNTEAFF. Drawing the rest from reference TRBV7-9 and TRBJ1-1, the complete variable domain is DTGVSQNPRHKITKRGQNVTFRCDPISEHNRLYWYRQTLGQGPEFLTYFQNEAQLEKSRLLSDRFSAERPKGSFSTLEIQRTEQGDSAMYLCASSLGGYRDRVIPNTEAFFGQGTRLTVV.

This clonotype appeared a few times. Since a much larger clone is just one base distant, this may be a read error. The genes are TRBV4-2 and TRBJ2-5; D tentatively fits TRBD1 or TRBD2 (7 bases each). This CDR3 spans 16 amino acids. Trimming left V 4 bases short and J 11 bases short, with 26 bases between. Germline CDR1 reads LGHNA; CDR2 reads YNFKEQ. The CDR3 nucleotides are TGTGCCAGCAGCCCCAGAGGGGAGGGGGCGGAGGCTGAGCAGTACTTC. It yields the protein CASSPRGEGAEAEQYF.

This clonotype was observed many times. The chain uses TRBV6-5 and TRBJ2-7; 9 nucleotides agree with TRBD1. Germline values: CDR1 MNHEY, CDR2 SVGAGI. This CDR3 contains 15 residues. J was trimmed by 4 bases and V by 7 bases; bases with no gene match: 11. The CDR3 bases are TGTGCCAGCATCCGGTCGGGACAGGGTAAATACGAGCAGTACTTC. Translated: CASIRSGQGKYEQYF.

This clonotype has a count of ten or more. The J gene is TRBJ2-5, the V gene TRBV7-2, with D tentatively TRBD2 (5 bases). The CDR3 has 14 amino acids. From germline, CDR1 is SGHTA and CDR2 FQGNSA. V was clipped by 1 base and J by 5 bases, with 11 bases between them. CDR3 bases: TGTGCCAGCAGCTTAGGGCCGGGAAGGGAGACCCAGTACTTC. Its protein product is CASSLGPGRETQYF.